Listed below are T cell receptor beta chains from one sample, sequenced in a study of cytomegalovirus exposure and HLA in healthy donors. Using immunoSEQ multiplex PCR, the repertoire was profiled, and TCRdb retains in-frame clones only, with some absent. The data hold about 150,000 clones, with roughly 63% observed a single time. The sequencing sample was made of PBMCs. These receptors originate from a woman aged 55-69 years in good health and CMV-seropositive. CDR3s include the opening cysteine and the closing phenylalanine or tryptophan. The order of the fields is clone size, V gene, D gene, J gene, CDR3 DNA, CDR3 protein. D genes are given only for firm matches. Expanded clones are given a class, and other clones once, few, many or no size at all.

abundance: .; v_gene: TRBV7-2; d_gene: .; j_gene: TRBJ2-5; CDR3nt: TGTGCCAGCAGCCCGGGGGTACTAGTTAAAGGAGAGACCCAGTACTTC; CDR3aa: CASSPGVLVKGETQYF
abundance: .; v_gene: TRBV5-6; d_gene: TRBD2; j_gene: TRBJ2-7; CDR3nt: TGTGCCAGCAGCTTGGCCGAGCTAGCGGGAGCCTACGAGCAGTACTTC; CDR3aa: CASSLAELAGAYEQYF
abundance: .; v_gene: TRBV29-1; d_gene: .; j_gene: TRBJ2-4; CDR3nt: TGCAGCGTTGAAGATTTGGGACATCACGGAACCATTCAGTACTTC; CDR3aa: CSVEDLGHHGTIQYF
abundance: .; v_gene: TRBV19; d_gene: TRBD2; j_gene: TRBJ2-1; CDR3nt: TGTGCCAGTAGTATCCAGACTAGCGGGGACTTCTACAATGAGCAGTTCTTC; CDR3aa: CASSIQTSGDFYNEQFF
abundance: .; v_gene: TRBV28; d_gene: TRBD2; j_gene: TRBJ2-1; CDR3nt: TGTGCCAGCAGTTTGGAGGCTAGCGGGATACATGAGCAGTTCTTC; CDR3aa: CASSLEASGIHEQFF
abundance: .; v_gene: TRBV4-3; d_gene: TRBD2; j_gene: TRBJ2-1; CDR3nt: TGCGCCAGCAGCCCAGGTGCCGGACTAGCGGGTGGTGAGCAGTTCTTC; CDR3aa: CASSPGAGLAGGEQFF
abundance: .; v_gene: TRBV5-1; d_gene: .; j_gene: TRBJ1-2; CDR3nt: TGCGCCAGCAGCTTGGGGGGAGAGAACTATGGCTACACCTTC; CDR3aa: CASSLGGENYGYTF
abundance: .; v_gene: TRBV7-9; d_gene: TRBD2; j_gene: TRBJ2-3; CDR3nt: TGTGCCAGCAGCTTAAGGACTAGCGGGAGTCCTGATACGCAGTATTTT; CDR3aa: CASSLRTSGSPDTQYF
abundance: .; v_gene: TRBV7-9; d_gene: .; j_gene: TRBJ2-1; CDR3nt: TGTGCCAGCAGCTCAGGGGACTACAATGAGCAGTTCTTC; CDR3aa: CASSSGDYNEQFF
abundance: .; v_gene: TRBV9; d_gene: .; j_gene: TRBJ1-1; CDR3nt: TGTGCCAGCAGCGTAGAACAGACCACTGAAGCTTTCTTT; CDR3aa: CASSVEQTTEAFF
abundance: few; v_gene: TRBV11-2; d_gene: TRBD1; j_gene: TRBJ2-7; CDR3nt: TGTGCCAGCAGCCCCTCGACAGGGACCTACGAGCAGTACTTC; CDR3aa: CASSPSTGTYEQYF
abundance: .; v_gene: TRBV28; d_gene: .; j_gene: TRBJ2-7; CDR3nt: TGTGCCAGCAGCGCGGGACAGTCCTACGAGCAGTACTTC; CDR3aa: CASSAGQSYEQYF
abundance: few; v_gene: TRBV14; d_gene: TRBD1; j_gene: TRBJ2-2; CDR3nt: TGTGCCAGCAGCCAAGATCGGTGCGGGACAGGGACTTTCCCCGGGGAGCTGTTTTTT; CDR3aa: CASSQDRCGTGTFPGELFF
abundance: .; v_gene: TRBV4-3; d_gene: .; j_gene: TRBJ1-1; CDR3nt: TGCGCCAGCAGCCAAGTGGGGGGGTTCCACACTGAAGCTTTCTTT; CDR3aa: CASSQVGGFHTEAFF